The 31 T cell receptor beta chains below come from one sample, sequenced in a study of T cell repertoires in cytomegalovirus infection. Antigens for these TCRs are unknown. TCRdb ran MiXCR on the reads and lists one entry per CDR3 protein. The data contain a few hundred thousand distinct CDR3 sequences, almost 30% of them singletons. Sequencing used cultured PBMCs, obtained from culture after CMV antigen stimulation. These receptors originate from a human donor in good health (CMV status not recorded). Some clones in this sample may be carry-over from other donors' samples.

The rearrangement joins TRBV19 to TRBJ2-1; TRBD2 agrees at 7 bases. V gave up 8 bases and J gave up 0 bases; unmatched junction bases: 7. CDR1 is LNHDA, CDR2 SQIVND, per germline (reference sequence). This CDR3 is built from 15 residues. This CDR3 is CASGGGSGSYNEQFF. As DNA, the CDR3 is TGTGCCAGTGGAGGCGGGAGCGGCTCCTACAATGAGCAGTTCTTC.

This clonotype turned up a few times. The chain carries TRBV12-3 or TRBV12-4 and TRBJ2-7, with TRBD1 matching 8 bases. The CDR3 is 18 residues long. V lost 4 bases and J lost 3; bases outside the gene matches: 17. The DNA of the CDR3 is TGTGCCAGCAGTTCCTACGGACAGGGCCGGACGATGGGCTACGAGCAGTACTTC. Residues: CASSSYGQGRTMGYEQYF.

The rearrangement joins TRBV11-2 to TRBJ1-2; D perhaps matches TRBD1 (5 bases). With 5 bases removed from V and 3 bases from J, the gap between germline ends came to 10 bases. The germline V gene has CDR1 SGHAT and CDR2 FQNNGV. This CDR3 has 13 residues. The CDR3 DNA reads TGTGCCAGCAGCCGGGGCGCCTACTATGGCTACACCTTC. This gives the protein CASSRGAYYGYTF.

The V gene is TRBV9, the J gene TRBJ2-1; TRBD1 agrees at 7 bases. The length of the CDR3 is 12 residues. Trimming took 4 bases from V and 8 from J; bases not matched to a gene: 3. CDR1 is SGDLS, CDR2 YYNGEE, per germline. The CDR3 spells CASSTTGDEQFF. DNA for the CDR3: TGTGCCAGCAGCACTACAGGGGATGAGCAGTTCTTC.

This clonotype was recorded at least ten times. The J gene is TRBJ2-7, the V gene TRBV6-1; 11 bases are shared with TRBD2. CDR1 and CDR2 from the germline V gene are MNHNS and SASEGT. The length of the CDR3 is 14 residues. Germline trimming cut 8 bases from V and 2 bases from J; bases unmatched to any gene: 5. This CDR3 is CASVTSGRPYEQYF. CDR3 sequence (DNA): TGTGCCAGCGTAACTAGCGGGAGACCCTACGAGCAGTACTTC.

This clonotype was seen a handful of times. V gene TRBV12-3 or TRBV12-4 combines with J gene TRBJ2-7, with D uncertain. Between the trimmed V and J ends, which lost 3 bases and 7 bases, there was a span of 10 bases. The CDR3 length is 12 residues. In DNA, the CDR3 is TGTGCCAGCAGTTTGGGGTCGGTGGAGCAGTACTTC. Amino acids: CASSLGSVEQYF.

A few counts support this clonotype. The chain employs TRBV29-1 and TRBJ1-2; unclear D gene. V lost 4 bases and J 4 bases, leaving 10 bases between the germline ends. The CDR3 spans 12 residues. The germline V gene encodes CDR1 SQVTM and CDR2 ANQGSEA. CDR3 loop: CSVGSEVYGYTF. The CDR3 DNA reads TGCAGCGTTGGGTCTGAGGTCTATGGCTACACCTTC.

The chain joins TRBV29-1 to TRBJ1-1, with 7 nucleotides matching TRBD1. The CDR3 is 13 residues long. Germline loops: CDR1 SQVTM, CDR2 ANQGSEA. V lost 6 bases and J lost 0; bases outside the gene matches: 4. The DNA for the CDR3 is TGCAGCGTGGGACAGCAAATGAACACTGAAGCTTTCTTT. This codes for CSVGQQMNTEAFF.

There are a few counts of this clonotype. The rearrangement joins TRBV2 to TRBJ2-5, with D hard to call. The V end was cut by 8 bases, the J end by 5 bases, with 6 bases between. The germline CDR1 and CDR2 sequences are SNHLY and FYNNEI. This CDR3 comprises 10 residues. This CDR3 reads CASRWETQYF. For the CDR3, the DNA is TGTGCCAGCCGGTGGGAGACCCAGTACTTC.

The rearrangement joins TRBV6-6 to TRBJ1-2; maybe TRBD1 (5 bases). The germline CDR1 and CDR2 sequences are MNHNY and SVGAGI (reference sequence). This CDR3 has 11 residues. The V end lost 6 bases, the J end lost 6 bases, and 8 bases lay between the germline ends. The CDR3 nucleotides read TGTGCCAGCAGGGAGGGGCATGGCTACACCTTC. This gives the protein CASREGHGYTF.

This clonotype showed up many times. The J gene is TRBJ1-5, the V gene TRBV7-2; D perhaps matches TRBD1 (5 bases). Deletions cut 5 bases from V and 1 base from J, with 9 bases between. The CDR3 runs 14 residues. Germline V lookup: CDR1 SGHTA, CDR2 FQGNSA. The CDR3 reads CASSTRDSNQPQHF. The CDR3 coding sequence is TGTGCCAGCAGCACCCGGGACAGCAATCAGCCCCAGCATTTT. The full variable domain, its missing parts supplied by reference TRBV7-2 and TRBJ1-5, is GAGVSQSPSNKVTEKGKDVELRCDPISGHTALYWYRQSLGQGLEFLIYFQGNSAPDKSGLPSDRFSAERTGGSVSTLTIQRTQQEDSAVYLCASSTRDSNQPQHFGDGTRLSIL.

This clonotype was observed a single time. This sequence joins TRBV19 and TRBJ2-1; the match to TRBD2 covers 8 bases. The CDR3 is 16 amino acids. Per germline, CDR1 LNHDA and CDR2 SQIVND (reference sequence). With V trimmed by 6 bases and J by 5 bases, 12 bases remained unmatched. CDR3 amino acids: CASRETIAGLDNEQFF. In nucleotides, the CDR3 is TGTGCCAGTAGGGAGACCATAGCGGGGCTAGACAATGAGCAGTTCTTC.

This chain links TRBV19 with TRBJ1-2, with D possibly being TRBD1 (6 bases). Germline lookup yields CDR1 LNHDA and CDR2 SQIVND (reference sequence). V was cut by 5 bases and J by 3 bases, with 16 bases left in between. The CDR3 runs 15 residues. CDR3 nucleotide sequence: TGTGCCAGTAGTCTCGGACAGACCGGCGACTATGGCTACACCTTC. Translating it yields CASSLGQTGDYGYTF.

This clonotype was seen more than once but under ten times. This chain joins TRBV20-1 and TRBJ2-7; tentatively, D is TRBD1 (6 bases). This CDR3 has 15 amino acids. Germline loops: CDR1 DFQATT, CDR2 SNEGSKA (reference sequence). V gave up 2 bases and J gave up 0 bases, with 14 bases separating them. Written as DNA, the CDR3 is TGCAGTGCTAGATCAGGACAGCTCCTCTCCTACGAGCAGTACTTC. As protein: CSARSGQLLSYEQYF.

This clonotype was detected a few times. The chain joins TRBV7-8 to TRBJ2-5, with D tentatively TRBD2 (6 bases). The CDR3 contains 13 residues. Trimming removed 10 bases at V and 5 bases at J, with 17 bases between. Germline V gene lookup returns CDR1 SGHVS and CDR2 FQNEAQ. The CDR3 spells CAISAGTGETQYF. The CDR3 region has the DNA TGTGCCATCTCTGCGGGGACTGGGGAGACCCAGTACTTC.

The CDR3 is CASSQTGAGNQPQHF. Here the CDR3 DNA reads TGTGCCAGCAGCCAAACAGGGGCCGGCAATCAGCCCCAGCATTTT. This sequence joins TRBV28 and TRBJ1-5; TRBD1 matches at 7 bases. The ends lost 6 bases at V and 2 bases at J; junction bases unmatched: 7. CDR1 is MDHEN, CDR2 SYDVKM, per germline. The CDR3 loop spans 15 amino acids.

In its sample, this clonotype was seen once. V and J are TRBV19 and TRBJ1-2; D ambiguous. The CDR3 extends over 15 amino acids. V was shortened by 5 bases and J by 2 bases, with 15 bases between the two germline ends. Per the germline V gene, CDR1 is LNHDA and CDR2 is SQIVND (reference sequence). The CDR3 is CASSPPSPGNYGYTF. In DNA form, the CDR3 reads TGTGCCAGTAGTCCCCCCAGCCCGGGAAACTATGGCTACACCTTC. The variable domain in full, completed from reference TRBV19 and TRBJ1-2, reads DGGITQSPKYLFRKEGQNVTLSCEQNLNHDAMYWYRQDPGQGLRLIYYSQIVNDFQKGDIAEGYSVSREKKESFPLTVTSAQKNPTAFYLCASSPPSPGNYGYTFGSGTRLTVV.

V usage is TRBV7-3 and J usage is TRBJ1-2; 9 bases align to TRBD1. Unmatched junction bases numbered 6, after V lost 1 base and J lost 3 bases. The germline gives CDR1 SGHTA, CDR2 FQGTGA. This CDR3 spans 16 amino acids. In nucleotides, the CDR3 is TGTGCCAGCAGCTTAAAGGGGGGACAGGGAGACTATGGCTACACCTTC. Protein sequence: CASSLKGGQGDYGYTF.

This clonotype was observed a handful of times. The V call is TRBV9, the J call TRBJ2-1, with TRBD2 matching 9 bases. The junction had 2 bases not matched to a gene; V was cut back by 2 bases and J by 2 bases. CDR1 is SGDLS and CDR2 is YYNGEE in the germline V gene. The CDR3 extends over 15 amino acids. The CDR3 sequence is CASSVGGGAYNEQFF. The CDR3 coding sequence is TGTGCCAGCAGCGTTGGCGGGGGGGCCTACAATGAGCAGTTCTTC.

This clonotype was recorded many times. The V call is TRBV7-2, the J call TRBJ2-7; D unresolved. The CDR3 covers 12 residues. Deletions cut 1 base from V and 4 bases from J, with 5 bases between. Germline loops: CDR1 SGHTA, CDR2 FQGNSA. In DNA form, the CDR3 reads TGTGCCAGCAGCTTAGTTGGGTACGAGCAGTACTTC. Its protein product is CASSLVGYEQYF.

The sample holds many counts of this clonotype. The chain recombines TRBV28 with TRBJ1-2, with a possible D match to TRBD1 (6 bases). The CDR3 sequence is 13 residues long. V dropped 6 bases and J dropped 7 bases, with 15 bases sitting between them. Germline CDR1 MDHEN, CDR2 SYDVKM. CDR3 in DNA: TGTGCCAGCAGCCCCCAGGGCAGGGGTGGCTACACCTTC. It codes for CASSPQGRGGYTF.

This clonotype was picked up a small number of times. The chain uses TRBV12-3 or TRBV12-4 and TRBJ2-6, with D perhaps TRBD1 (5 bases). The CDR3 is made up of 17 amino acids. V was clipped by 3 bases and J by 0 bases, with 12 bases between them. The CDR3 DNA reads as TGTGCCAGCAGTTTGGCAGGGATCTTCTCTGGGGCCAACGTCCTGACTTTC. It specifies CASSLAGIFSGANVLTF.

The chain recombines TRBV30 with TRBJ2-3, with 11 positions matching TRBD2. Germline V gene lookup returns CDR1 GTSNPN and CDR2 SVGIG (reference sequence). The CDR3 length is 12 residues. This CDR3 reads CTSGRAADTQYF. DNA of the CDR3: TGTACTAGCGGGAGAGCTGCAGATACGCAGTATTTT. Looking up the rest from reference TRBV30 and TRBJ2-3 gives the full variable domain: SQTIHQWPATLVQPVGSPLSLECTVEGTSNPNLYWYRQAAGRGLQLLFYSVGIGQISSEVPQNLSASRPQDRQFILSSKKLLLSDSGFYLCTSGRAADTQYFGPGTRLTVL.

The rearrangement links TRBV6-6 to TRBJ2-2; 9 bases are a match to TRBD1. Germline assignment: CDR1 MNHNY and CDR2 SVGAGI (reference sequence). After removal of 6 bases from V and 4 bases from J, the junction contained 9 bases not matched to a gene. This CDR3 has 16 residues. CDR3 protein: CASRLRDRAATGELFF. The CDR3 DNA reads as TGTGCCAGCAGACTCCGGGACAGGGCCGCCACCGGGGAGCTGTTTTTT.

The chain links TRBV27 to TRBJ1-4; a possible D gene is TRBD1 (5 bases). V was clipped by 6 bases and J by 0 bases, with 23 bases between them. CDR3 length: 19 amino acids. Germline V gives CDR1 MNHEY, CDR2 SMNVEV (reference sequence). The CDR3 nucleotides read TGTGCCAGCAGGCCCCATGGGGAACAGGAGTTATCAACTAATGAAAAACTGTTTTTT. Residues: CASRPHGEQELSTNEKLFF. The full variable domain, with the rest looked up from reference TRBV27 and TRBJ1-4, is EAQVTQNPRYLITVTGKKLTVTCSQNMNHEYMSWYRQDPGLGLRQIYYSMNVEVTDKGDVPEGYKVSRKEKRNFPLILESPSPNQTSLYFCASRPHGEQELSTNEKLFFGSGTQLSVL.

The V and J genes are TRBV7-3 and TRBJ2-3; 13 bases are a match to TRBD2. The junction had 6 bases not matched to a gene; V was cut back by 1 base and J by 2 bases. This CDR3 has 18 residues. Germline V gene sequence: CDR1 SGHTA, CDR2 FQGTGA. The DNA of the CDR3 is TGTGCCAGCAGCTTAAACCCCGGACTAGCGGGGGACACAGATACGCAGTATTTT. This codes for CASSLNPGLAGDTDTQYF.

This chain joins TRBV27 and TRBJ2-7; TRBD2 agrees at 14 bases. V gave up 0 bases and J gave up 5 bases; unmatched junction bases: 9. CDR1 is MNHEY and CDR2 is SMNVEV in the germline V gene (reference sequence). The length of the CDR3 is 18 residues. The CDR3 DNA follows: TGTGCCAGCAGTTTATCAGGGGGACTAGCGGGAGTTTTACACGAGCAGTACTTC. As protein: CASSLSGGLAGVLHEQYF.

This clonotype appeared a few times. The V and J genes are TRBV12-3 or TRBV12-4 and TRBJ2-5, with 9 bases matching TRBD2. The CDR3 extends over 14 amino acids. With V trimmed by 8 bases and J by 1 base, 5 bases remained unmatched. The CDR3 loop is CASGQTSGQETQYF. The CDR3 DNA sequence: TGTGCCAGCGGTCAGACTAGCGGCCAAGAGACCCAGTACTTC.

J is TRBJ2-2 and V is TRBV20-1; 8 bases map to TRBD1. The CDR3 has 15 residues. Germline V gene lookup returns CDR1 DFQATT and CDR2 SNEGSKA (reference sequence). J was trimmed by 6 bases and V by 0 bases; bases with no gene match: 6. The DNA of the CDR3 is TGCAGTGCTAGAGATGCCAGGGGGCTGGCCGGGGAGCTGTTTTTT. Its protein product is CSARDARGLAGELFF.

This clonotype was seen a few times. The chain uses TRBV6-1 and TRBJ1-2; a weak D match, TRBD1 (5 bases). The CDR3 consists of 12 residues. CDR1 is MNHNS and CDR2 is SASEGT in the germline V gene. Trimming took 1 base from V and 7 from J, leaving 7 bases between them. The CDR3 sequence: CASSEGGVGYTF. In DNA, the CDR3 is TGTGCCAGCAGTGAAGGGGGGGTTGGCTACACCTTC.

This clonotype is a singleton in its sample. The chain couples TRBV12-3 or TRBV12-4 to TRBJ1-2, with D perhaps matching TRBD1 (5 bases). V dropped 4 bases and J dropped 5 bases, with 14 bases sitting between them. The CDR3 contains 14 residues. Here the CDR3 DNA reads TGTGCCAGCAGTTATGGAGGACAAGAGTATGGCTACACCTTC. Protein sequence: CASSYGGQEYGYTF.